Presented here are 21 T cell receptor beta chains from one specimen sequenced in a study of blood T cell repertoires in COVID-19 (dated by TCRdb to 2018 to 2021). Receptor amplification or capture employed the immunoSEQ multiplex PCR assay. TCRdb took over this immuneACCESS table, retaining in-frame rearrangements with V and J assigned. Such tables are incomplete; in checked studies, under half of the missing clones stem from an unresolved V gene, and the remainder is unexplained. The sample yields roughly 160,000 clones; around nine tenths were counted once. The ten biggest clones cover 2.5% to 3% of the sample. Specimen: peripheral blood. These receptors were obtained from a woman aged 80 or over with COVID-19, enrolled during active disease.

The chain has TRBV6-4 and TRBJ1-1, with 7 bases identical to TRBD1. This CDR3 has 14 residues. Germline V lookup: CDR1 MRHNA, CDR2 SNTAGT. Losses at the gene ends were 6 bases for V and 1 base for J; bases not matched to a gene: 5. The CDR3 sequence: CASRRDSPNTEAFF. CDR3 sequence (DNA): TGTGCCAGCAGAAGGGACAGTCCGAACACTGAAGCTTTCTTT.

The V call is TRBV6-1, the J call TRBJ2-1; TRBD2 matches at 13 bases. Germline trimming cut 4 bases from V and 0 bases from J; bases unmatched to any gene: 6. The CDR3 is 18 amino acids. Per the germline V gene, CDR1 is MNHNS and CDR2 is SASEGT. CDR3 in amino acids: CASSGGLAGAISYNEQFF. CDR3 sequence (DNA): TGTGCCAGCAGTGGCGGACTAGCGGGAGCGATCTCCTACAATGAGCAGTTCTTC.

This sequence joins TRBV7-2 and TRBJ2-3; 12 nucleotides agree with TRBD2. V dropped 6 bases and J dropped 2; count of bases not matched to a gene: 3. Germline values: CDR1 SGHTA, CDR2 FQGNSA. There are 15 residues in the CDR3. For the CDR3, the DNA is TGTGCCAGCAGGGGGACTAGCGGGTCCACAGATACGCAGTATTTT. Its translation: CASRGTSGSTDTQYF.

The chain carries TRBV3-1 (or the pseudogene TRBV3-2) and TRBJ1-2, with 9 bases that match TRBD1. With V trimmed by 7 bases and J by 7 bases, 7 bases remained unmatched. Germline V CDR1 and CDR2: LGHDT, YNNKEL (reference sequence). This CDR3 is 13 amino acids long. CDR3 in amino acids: CASNRQGVSGYTF. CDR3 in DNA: TGTGCCAGCAACCGACAGGGGGTCTCTGGCTACACCTTC.

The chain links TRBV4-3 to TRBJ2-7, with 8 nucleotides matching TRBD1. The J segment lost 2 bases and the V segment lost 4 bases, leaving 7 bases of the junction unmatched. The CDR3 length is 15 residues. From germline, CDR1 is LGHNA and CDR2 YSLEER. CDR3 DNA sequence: TGCGCCAGCAGCCGCCTCATGGACAGGGCCTACGAGCAGTACTTC. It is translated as CASSRLMDRAYEQYF.

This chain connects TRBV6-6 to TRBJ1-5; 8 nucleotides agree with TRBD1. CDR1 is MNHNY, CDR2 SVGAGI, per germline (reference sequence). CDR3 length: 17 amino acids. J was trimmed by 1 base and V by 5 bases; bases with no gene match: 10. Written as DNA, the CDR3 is TGTGCCAGCAGTCCACCTACCCAGGGGGCGAGCAATCAGCCCCAGCATTTT. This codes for CASSPPTQGASNQPQHF.

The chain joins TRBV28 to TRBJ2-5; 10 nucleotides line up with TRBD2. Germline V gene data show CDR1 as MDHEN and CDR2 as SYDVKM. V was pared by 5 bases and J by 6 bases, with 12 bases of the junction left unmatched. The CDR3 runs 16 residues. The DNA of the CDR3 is TGTGCCAGCAGTGCCCGGGGGCTAGCGGGAGTAAAGACCCAGTACTTC. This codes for CASSARGLAGVKTQYF.

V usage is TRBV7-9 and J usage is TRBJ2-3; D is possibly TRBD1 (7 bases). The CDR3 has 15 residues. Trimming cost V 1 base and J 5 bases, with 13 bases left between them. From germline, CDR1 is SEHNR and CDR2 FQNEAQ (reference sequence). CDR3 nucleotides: TGTGCCAGCAGCTTAGGCGGGACAGCTCAAGATACGCAGTATTTT. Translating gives CASSLGGTAQDTQYF.

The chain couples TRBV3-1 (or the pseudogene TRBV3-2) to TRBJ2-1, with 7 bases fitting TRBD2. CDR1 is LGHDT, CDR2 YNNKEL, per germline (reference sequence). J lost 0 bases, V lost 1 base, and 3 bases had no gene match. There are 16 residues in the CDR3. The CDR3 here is CASSQGLADSYNEQFF. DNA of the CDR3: TGTGCCAGCAGCCAAGGGCTAGCGGACTCCTACAATGAGCAGTTCTTC.

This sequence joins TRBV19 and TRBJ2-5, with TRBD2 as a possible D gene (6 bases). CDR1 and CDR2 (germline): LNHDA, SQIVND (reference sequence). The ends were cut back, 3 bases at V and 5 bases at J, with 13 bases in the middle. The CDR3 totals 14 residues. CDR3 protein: CASSIRAGRETQYF. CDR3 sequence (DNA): TGTGCCAGTAGTATTCGCGCAGGGAGGGAGACCCAGTACTTC.

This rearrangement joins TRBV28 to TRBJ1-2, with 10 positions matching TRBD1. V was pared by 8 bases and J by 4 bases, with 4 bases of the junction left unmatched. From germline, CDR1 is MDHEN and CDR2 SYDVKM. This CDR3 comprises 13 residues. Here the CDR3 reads CASDRGLGYGYTF. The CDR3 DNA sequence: TGTGCCAGCGACAGGGGGCTTGGCTATGGCTACACCTTC.

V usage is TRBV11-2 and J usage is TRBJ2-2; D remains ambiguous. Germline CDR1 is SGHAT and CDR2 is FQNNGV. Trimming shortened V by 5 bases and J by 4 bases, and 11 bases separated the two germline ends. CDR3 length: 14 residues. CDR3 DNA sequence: TGTGCCAGCAGCAACGAGGTTCTCACCGGGGAGCTGTTTTTT. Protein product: CASSNEVLTGELFF. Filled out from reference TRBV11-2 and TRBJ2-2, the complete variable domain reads EAGVAQSPRYKIIEKRQSVAFWCNPISGHATLYWYQQILGQGPKLLIQFQNNGVVDDSQLPKDRFSAERLKGVDSTLKIQPAKLEDSAVYLCASSNEVLTGELFFGEGSRLTVL.

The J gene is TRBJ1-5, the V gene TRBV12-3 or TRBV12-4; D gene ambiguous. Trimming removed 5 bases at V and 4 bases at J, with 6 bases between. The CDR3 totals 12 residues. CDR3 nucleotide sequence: TGTGCCAGCAGTGCGGGTAATCAGCCCCAGCATTTT. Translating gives CASSAGNQPQHF.

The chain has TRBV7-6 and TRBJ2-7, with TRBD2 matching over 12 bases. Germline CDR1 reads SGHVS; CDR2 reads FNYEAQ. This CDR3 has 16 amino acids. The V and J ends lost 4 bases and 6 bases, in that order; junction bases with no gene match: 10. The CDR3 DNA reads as TGTGCCAGCAGCTCGCCCCCCCCGGGACTAGCGGGCGAGCAGTACTTC. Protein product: CASSSPPPGLAGEQYF.

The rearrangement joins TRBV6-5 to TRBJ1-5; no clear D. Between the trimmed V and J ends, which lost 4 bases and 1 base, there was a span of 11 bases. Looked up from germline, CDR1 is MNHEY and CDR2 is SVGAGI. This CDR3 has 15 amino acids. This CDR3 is CASSSAGSSNQPQHF. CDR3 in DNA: TGTGCCAGCAGTTCGGCGGGGTCGAGCAATCAGCCCCAGCATTTT.

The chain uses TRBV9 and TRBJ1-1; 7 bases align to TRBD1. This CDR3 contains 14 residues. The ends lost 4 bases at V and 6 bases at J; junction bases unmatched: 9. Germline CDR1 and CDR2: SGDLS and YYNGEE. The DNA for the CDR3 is TGTGCCAGCAGCCCAGGGGGGCCGAGTGCTGAAGCTTTCTTT. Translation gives CASSPGGPSAEAFF.

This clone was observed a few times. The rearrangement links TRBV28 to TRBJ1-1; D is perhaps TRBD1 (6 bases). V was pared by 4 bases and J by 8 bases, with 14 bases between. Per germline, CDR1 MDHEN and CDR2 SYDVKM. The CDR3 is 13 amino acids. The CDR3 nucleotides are TGTGCCAGCAGTTCTGGGGGACATAGGGAAGCTTTCTTT. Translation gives CASSSGGHREAFF.

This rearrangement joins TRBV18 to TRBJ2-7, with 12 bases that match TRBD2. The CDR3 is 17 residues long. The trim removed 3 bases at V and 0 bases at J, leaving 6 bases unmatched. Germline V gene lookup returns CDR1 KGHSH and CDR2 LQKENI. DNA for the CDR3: TGTGCCAGCTCACCGACTAGCGGGGGTAGTAGCTCCTACGAGCAGTACTTC. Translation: CASSPTSGGSSSYEQYF.

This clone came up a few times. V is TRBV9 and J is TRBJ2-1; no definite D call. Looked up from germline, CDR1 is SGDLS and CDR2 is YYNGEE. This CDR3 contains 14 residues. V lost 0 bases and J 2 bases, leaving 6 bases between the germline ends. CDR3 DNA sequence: TGTGCCAGCAGCGTAGGCTATACCTACAATGAGCAGTTCTTC. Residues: CASSVGYTYNEQFF.

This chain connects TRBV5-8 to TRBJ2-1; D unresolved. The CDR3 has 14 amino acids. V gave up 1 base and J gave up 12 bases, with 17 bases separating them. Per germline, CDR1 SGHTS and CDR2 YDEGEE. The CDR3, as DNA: TGTGCCAGCAGCTTGTACTTCCAAAACCCGCGGCAGTTCTTC. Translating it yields CASSLYFQNPRQFF.

The CDR3 DNA is TGTGCCAGCAGTTTGAATAGGGGATTAAAAAAACTGTTTTTT. It yields the protein CASSLNRGLKKLFF. The gene calls are TRBV28 and TRBJ1-4, with a possible D match to TRBD1 (5 bases). This CDR3 has 14 residues. V was cut by 3 bases and J by 9 bases, with 14 bases left in between. Germline V gene sequence: CDR1 MDHEN, CDR2 SYDVKM.